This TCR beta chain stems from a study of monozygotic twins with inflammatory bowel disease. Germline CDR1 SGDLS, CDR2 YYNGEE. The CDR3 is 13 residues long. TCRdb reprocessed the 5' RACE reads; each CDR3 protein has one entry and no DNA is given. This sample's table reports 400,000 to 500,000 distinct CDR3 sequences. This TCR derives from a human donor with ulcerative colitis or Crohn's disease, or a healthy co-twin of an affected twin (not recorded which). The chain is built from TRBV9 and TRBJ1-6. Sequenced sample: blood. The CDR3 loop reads CASSVEMNSPLHF.